This TCR beta chain was obtained from a study of blood T cell repertoires in COVID-19. Produced via immunoSEQ multiplex PCR; TCRdb's table is partial and in-frame only. The sample contains some 96,000 clones, about nine tenths of which appear only once. This CDR3 contains 16 residues. The chain uses TRBV21-1 and TRBJ1-6; the D call TRBD1 from the table was never checked on the DNA. TRBV21-1 is flagged as a pseudogene. The sample consisted of peripheral blood. This TCR derives from a man between 45 and 60 years old with active COVID-19. In nucleotides, the CDR3 is TGTGCCAGCAGCAACCGCAGGGCCACATATAATTCACCCCTCCACTTT. Encoded protein: CASSNRRATYNSPLHF.